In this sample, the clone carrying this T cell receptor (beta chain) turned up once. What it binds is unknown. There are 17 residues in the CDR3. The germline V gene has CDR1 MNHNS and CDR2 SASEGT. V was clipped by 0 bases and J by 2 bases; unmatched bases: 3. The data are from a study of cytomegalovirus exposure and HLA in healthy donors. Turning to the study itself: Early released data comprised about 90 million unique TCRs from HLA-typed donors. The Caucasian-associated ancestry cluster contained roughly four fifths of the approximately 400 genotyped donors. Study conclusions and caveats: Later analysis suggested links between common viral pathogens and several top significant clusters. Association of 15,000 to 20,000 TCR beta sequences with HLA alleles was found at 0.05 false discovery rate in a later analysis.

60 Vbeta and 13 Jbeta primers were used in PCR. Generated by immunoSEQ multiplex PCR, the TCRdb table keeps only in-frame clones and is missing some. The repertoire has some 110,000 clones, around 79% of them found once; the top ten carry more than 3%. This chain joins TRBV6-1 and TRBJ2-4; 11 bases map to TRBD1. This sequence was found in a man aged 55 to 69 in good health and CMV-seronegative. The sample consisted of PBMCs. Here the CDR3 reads CASSEAGTGGSKNIQYF. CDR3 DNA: TGTGCCAGCAGTGAAGCAGGGACAGGGGGGTCCAAAAACATTCAGTACTTC.